These T cell receptor beta chains were read from a single sample in a study of blood T cell repertoires in COVID-19. Data came from immunoSEQ multiplex PCR; TCRdb stores just in-frame clones and leaves some out. This table has approximately 210,000 clones, just under 85% appearing once. The specimen was peripheral blood. The receptor set was obtained from a man aged 60 to 69 with COVID-19, enrolled during active disease. Each CDR3 is given with its conserved first and last residue. A D gene is named only where the DNA matches it firmly. Clone size, where shown, is once, few, many, or a class for clones that have expanded.

TRBV5-1	TRBJ2-1	.	TRBD2	TGCGCCAGCAGCTGGACCGCTAGCGGGACGGCCAATGAGCAGTTCTTC	CASSWTASGTANEQFF
TRBV28	TRBJ1-6	.	.	TGTGCCAGCAGAGATACCCAGGGGAACTTCTATAATTCACCCCTCCACTTT	CASRDTQGNFYNSPLHF
TRBV30	TRBJ1-1	few	.	.	CAWSVGQGSFF
TRBV7-9	TRBJ1-2	.	.	TGTGCCAGCACAGCGGCAGGATTAAACTATGGCTACACCTTC	CASTAAGLNYGYTF
TRBV7-8	TRBJ2-1	.	.	TGTGCCAGCAGCTTAGAGGGGTGGAATGAGCAGTTCTTC	CASSLEGWNEQFF
TRBV7-9	TRBJ1-1	few	TRBD1	TGTGCCAGCAACAGCGGACAGGGGGACACTGAAGCTTTCTTT	CASNSGQGDTEAFF
TRBV11-2	TRBJ1-6	few	.	TGTGCCAGCAGCTTATTTGCGACAGATAATTCACCCCTCCACTTT	CASSLFATDNSPLHF
TRBV28	TRBJ2-1	.	.	TGTGCCAGCAGTCTGGGGTTAGCGGCCAGCTCCTACAATGAGCAGTTCTTC	CASSLGLAASSYNEQFF
TRBV30	TRBJ1-5	.	.	TGTGCCTGGAGTAGAGTCTCTGGCAATCAGCCCCAGCATTTT	CAWSRVSGNQPQHF
TRBV28	TRBJ1-2	.	TRBD1	TGTGCCAGCAGTTTCGGGGTTGTGACAGGGGGCGCAGATGGCTACACCTTC	CASSFGVVTGGADGYTF
TRBV15	TRBJ2-1	.	TRBD2	TGTGCCACCAGCAGAGGGGGACTAGCGGGACCTGAGCAGTTCTTC	CATSRGGLAGPEQFF
TRBV4-1	TRBJ1-1	.	TRBD1	TGCGCCAGCAGCCAACCCACGAGGGGGCTTAAGAACACTGAAGCTTTCTTT	CASSQPTRGLKNTEAFF
TRBV5-1	TRBJ2-2	.	.	TGCGCCAGCAGCTTACCAGGGCAGGACGGGGAGCTGTTTTTT	CASSLPGQDGELFF
TRBV19	TRBJ2-1	few	TRBD2	TGTGCCAGTAGTCTACGCGGCGGGAGTCCCCACAATGAGCAGTTCTTC	CASSLRGGSPHNEQFF
TRBV5-4	TRBJ1-1	.	.	TGTGCCAGCGGGACACAGGGCACTGAAGCTTTCTTT	CASGTQGTEAFF
TRBV7-2	TRBJ1-2	.	.	TGTGCCAGCAGCTTAGCCGCCAGGGCTGGCTACACCTTC	CASSLAARAGYTF
TRBV6-5	TRBJ2-7	.	TRBD2	TGTGCCAGCAGTTCCCCTACTAGCGGGAGGGGCTACGAGCAGTACTTC	CASSSPTSGRGYEQYF
TRBV6-5	TRBJ1-5	.	TRBD1	TGTGCCAGCAGTTCCCAGGGGGCTCGCAATCAGCCCCAGCATTTT	CASSSQGARNQPQHF
TRBV6-2/TRBV6-3	TRBJ2-5	.	TRBD2	TGTGCCAGCAGTTACTCGAGCTCGTTACTAGCGGGGGCTCGGGAGACCCAGTACTTC	CASSYSSSLLAGARETQYF
TRBV3-1/TRBV3-2	TRBJ1-3	.	.	TGTGCCAGCAGCCAAGGGGGGGAAAACACCATATATTTT	CASSQGGENTIYF